The 15 T cell receptor beta chains presented below share a single source sample, sequenced in a study of blood T cell repertoires in COVID-19 (dated by TCRdb to 2019 to 2021). Libraries were made using the immunoSEQ multiplex PCR assay. TCRdb stores this immuneACCESS table with in-frame sequences only. Part of the clones is absent; in the studies checked, under half of the shortfall reflects unresolved V genes, and no reason is known for the rest. This sample comprises around 130,000 clones, about 81% of them detected only once. The ten largest account for about 4% of the sample. Source material: peripheral blood. These TCRs come from a woman at least 80 years old with acute or convalescent COVID-19.

A single count supports this clone. This chain joins TRBV10-3 and TRBJ2-5; TRBD1 matches at 8 bases. This CDR3 has 14 residues. The V and J ends lost 6 bases and 5 bases, in that order; junction bases with no gene match: 8. Germline-derived CDR1 and CDR2 are ENHRY and SYGVKD. CDR3 DNA: TGTGCCATCAGCACGGACAGGGTTCGCGAGACCCAGTACTTC. It translates to CAISTDRVRETQYF.

This chain links TRBV27 with TRBJ2-5, with D unresolved. With 3 bases removed from V and 5 bases from J, the gap between germline ends came to 16 bases. There are 15 residues in the CDR3. Germline CDR1 MNHEY, CDR2 SMNVEV (reference sequence). CDR3 nucleotides: TGTGCCAGCAGTTTCATAGAGTCTAGTAGGGAGACCCAGTACTTC. Translated: CASSFIESSRETQYF.

The V gene is TRBV5-1, the J gene TRBJ2-1, with TRBD2 matching 8 bases. V was clipped by 4 bases and J by 8 bases; unmatched bases: 14. Germline values: CDR1 SGHRS, CDR2 YFSETQ. The CDR3 loop spans 16 amino acids. The CDR3 region is CASSPGRVTAPHEQFF. CDR3 nucleotides: TGCGCCAGCAGCCCCGGGAGGGTGACCGCCCCCCATGAGCAGTTCTTC.

This sequence joins TRBV7-2 and TRBJ2-2; D not resolved. V shed 7 bases and J shed 5 bases, with 11 bases lying between them. The germline gives CDR1 SGHTA, CDR2 FQGNSA. There are 13 residues in the CDR3. CDR3 amino acids: CASTYQLTGELFF. DNA for the CDR3: TGTGCCAGCACATACCAGTTGACCGGGGAGCTGTTTTTT.

This clone was seen a handful of times. The chain recombines TRBV16 with TRBJ2-7; 7 bases align to TRBD1. CDR1 is KGHSY and CDR2 is FQNENV in the germline V gene. This CDR3 is 15 amino acids long. With 2 bases clipped from V and 2 bases from J, the junction kept 6 bases outside the gene matches. The CDR3 coding sequence is TGTGCCAGCAGCCAACCCAGGGGGTCCCCCTACGAGCAGTACTTC. This translates into CASSQPRGSPYEQYF.

This clone turned up a few times. V is TRBV6-5 and J is TRBJ2-1; 9 bases are shared with TRBD2. The germline gives CDR1 MNHEY, CDR2 SVGAGI. V was clipped by 8 bases and J by 6 bases; unmatched bases: 11. The CDR3 covers 15 residues. The CDR3 coding sequence is TGTGCCAGCGAACCACTAGCGGGTATAGGCAATGAGCAGTTCTTC. As protein: CASEPLAGIGNEQFF.

This clone turned up a few times. The chain joins TRBV3-1 (or the pseudogene TRBV3-2) to TRBJ1-3, with D possibly matching TRBD1 (5 bases). The CDR3 has 15 residues. Germline values: CDR1 LGHDT, CDR2 YNNKEL (reference sequence). The germline V and J ends were trimmed by 4 bases and 10 bases, with 20 bases remaining between them. This CDR3 reads CASSRRGALGGTIYF. The CDR3 nucleotides are TGTGCCAGCAGCCGTCGTGGGGCACTCGGGGGAACCATATATTTT.

This chain connects TRBV7-8 to TRBJ2-5, with TRBD2 matching 13 bases. Germline assignment: CDR1 SGHVS and CDR2 FQNEAQ. This CDR3 region has 19 residues. Trimming at V came to 1 base and at J to 4 bases, leaving 12 bases not matched to a gene. The CDR3 coding sequence is TGTGCCAGCAGCTTAGTAAAGGGACTAGCGGGGCCTCAAGGAGAGACCCAGTACTTC. Translation: CASSLVKGLAGPQGETQYF.

The sample holds a few counts of this clone. The chain links TRBV30 to TRBJ2-2; TRBD1 matches 10 bases. V trimming: 0 bases; J trimming: 6 bases; junction bases outside the gene matches: 1. The germline V gene encodes CDR1 GTSNPN and CDR2 SVGIG (reference sequence). This CDR3 has 14 amino acids. The CDR3 protein is CAWSVDRGPGELFF. DNA for the CDR3: TGTGCCTGGAGTGTAGACAGGGGGCCCGGGGAGCTGTTTTTT.

This clone was picked up a small number of times. The chain couples TRBV19 to TRBJ2-2; 9 positions match TRBD2. The CDR3 is 17 amino acids. Germline-derived CDR1 and CDR2 are LNHDA and SQIVND (reference sequence). The J segment lost 6 bases and the V segment lost 3 bases, leaving 11 bases of the junction unmatched. The CDR3 sequence: CASSMILAGGVAGELFF. The CDR3 DNA sequence: TGTGCCAGTAGTATGATTCTGGCGGGAGGGGTGGCCGGGGAGCTGTTTTTT. The whole variable domain, filled in from reference TRBV19 and TRBJ2-2, reads DGGITQSPKYLFRKEGQNVTLSCEQNLNHDAMYWYRQDPGQGLRLIYYSQIVNDFQKGDIAEGYSVSREKKESFPLTVTSAQKNPTAFYLCASSMILAGGVAGELFFGEGSRLTVL.

This clone was found once. The chain has TRBV3-1 (or the pseudogene TRBV3-2) and TRBJ2-7; 11 bases are shared with TRBD2. The CDR3 has 14 residues. V shed 3 bases and J 6 bases; nucleotides not matched to a gene: 4. Germline CDR1 is LGHDT and CDR2 is YNNKEL (reference sequence). CDR3 sequence (DNA): TGTGCCAGCAGCCATAGCGGGGGGGCGTTCGAGCAGTACTTC. It is translated as CASSHSGGAFEQYF.

The genes are TRBV19 and TRBJ1-1; D unresolved. The CDR3 spans 15 residues. The germline V gene encodes CDR1 LNHDA and CDR2 SQIVND (reference sequence). Trimming removed 5 bases from V and 3 bases from J, with 16 bases in between. The DNA of the CDR3 is TGTGCCAGTAGTCCACGGACCAAGCGGTACACTGAAGCTTTCTTT. As protein: CASSPRTKRYTEAFF.

This chain connects TRBV7-9 to TRBJ2-1, with 8 bases that match TRBD1. CDR1 and CDR2 (germline): SEHNR, FQNEAQ (reference sequence). This CDR3 spans 15 amino acids. After removal of 1 base from V and 5 bases from J, the junction contained 4 bases not matched to a gene. This CDR3 reads CASSLDRGINNEQFF. CDR3 in DNA: TGTGCCAGCAGCTTAGACAGGGGGATCAACAATGAGCAGTTCTTC.

The chain has TRBV20-1 and TRBJ1-6; TRBD1 is a possible D gene (6 bases). With 3 bases removed from V and 4 bases from J, the gap between germline ends came to 13 bases. This CDR3 comprises 15 residues. Germline-derived CDR1 and CDR2 are DFQATT and SNEGSKA (reference sequence). The CDR3 protein is CSASRRQAYNSPLHF. The CDR3 bases are TGCAGTGCTAGTCGCCGACAGGCTTATAATTCACCCCTCCACTTT.

The chain is built from TRBV27 and TRBJ1-4, with no clear D. The V and J ends lost 2 bases and 7 bases respectively, with 14 bases between them. This CDR3 comprises 15 residues. The germline CDR1 and CDR2 sequences are MNHEY and SMNVEV (reference sequence). The CDR3 DNA reads as TGTGCCAGCAGTTTAGGTACCACACGCTCTGAAAAACTGTTTTTT. Encoded protein: CASSLGTTRSEKLFF.